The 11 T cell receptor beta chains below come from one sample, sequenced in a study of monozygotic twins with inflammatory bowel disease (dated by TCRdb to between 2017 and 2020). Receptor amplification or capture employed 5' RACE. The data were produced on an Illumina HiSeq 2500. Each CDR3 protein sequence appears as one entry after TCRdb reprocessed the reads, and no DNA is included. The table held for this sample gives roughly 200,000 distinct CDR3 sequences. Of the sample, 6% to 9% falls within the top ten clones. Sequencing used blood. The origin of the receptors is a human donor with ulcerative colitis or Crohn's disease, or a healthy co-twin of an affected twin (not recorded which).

CDR3 protein: CASSPKPVGSNQPQHF. The chain couples TRBV27 to TRBJ1-5. Germline CDR1 MNHEY, CDR2 SMNVEV (reference sequence). The length of the CDR3 is 16 residues.

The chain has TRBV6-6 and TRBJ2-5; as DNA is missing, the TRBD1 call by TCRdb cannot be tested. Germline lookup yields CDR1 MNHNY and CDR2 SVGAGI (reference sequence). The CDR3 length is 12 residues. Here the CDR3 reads CASSPGKETQYF.

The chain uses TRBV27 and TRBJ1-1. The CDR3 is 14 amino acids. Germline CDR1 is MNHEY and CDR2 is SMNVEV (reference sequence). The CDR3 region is CAGPHGRLPAEAFF.

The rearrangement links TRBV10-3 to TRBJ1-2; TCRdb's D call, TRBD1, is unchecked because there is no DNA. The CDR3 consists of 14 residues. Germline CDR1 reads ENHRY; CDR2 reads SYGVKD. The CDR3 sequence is CAISDPGTVGGYTF.

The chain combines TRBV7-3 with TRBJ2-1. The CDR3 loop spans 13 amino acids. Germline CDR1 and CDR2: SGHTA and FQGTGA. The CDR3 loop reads CASSLVRTDEQFF.

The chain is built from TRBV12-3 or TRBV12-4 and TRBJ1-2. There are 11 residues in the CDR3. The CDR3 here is CASSLGVGYTF.

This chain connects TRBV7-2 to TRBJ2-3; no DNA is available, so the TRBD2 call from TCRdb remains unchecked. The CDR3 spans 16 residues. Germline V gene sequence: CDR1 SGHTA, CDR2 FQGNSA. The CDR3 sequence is CASSLAGGRRTDTQYF.

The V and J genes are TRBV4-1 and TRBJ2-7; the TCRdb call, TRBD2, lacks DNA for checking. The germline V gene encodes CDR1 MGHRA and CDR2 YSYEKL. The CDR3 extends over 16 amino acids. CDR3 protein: CASSQVGAGTGYEQYF.

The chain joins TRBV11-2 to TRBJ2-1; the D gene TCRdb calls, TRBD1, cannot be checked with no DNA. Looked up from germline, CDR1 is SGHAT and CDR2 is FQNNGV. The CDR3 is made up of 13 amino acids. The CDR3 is CASSLARDTEQFF.

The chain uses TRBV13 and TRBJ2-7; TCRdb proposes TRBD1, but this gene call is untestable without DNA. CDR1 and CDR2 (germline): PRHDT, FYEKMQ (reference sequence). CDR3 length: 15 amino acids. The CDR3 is CASSWWTGGGYEQYF.

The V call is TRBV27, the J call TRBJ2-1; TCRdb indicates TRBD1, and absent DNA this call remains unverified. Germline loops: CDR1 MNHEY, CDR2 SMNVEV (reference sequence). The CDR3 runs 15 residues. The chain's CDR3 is CASSRDRSSYNEQFF.